The clone carrying this TCR beta chain was recorded a few times. The trim removed 5 bases at V and 5 bases at J, leaving 6 bases unmatched. The germline V gene encodes CDR1 DFQATT and CDR2 SNEGSKA (reference sequence). CDR3 length: 13 residues. The entry originates in a study of blood T cells in healthy people across ages. Combining a sample-barcoded 5' primer with a J-beta primer mix, a second PCR ran for roughly 7 to 12 cycles. TCRdb reanalysed the 5' RACE reads using MiXCR and keeps one entry per CDR3 protein. The top ten hold approximately 23% of the sample, which has approximately 850,000 distinct CDR3 sequences, 58% seen once.

The receptor was derived from a man aged 30 to 39 in good health. V and J are TRBV20-1 and TRBJ2-1, with 7 bases that match TRBD1. Source material: blood. This CDR3 is CSAYRGTNNEQFF. CDR3 in DNA: TGCAGTGCTTACAGGGGAACTAACAATGAGCAGTTCTTC.